Sequencing of this T cell receptor (beta chain) was carried out in a study of early T cells in non-severe SARS-CoV-2 infection. The V gene's germline CDR1 is MNHEY and CDR2 SVGAGI. Trimming removed 4 bases from V and 6 bases from J, with 13 bases in between. The CDR3 covers 14 residues. This clonotype turned up a few times. One entry per CDR3 protein results from TCRdb running MiXCR on the 5' RACE reads. The data hold more than 55,000 distinct CDR3 sequences, with around 5.7% observed a single time. Sequencing used whole blood, obtained at baseline. The chain couples TRBV6-5 to TRBJ1-5, with D tentatively TRBD1 (6 bases). The receptor was isolated from an adult who was a healthcare worker with PCR-confirmed SARS-CoV-2 infection or an uninfected control (not recorded which). Here the CDR3 reads CASSSGSRGQPQHF. The CDR3 region has the DNA TGTGCCAGCAGTTCCGGATCCAGGGGTCAGCCCCAGCATTTT.